These 14 T cell receptor beta chains were sequenced from one sample in a study of T-cell memory formation after mild COVID-19. TCRdb re-analysed the 5' RACE reads in MiXCR, keeping a single row per CDR3 protein. The sample carries hundreds of thousands of distinct CDR3 sequences, around a quarter recorded once. Source material: PBMCs or a T cell subset sorted from them (not recorded which). The receptor source for this set is an adult woman who had mild COVID-19 (a few samples of this study predate the infection). Cell type and time point are not known.

This clonotype was detected once. This chain joins TRBV5-1 and TRBJ1-2, with D possibly being TRBD1 (5 bases). The V end was cut by 6 bases, the J end by 5 bases, with 17 bases between. There are 14 residues in the CDR3. The V gene's germline CDR1 is SGHRS and CDR2 YFSETQ. The DNA for the CDR3 is TGCGCCAGCACCCCCTTGGGGCAGCAGTATGGCTACACCTTC. It translates to CASTPLGQQYGYTF. Using reference TRBV5-1 and TRBJ1-2 for the parts outside the CDR3, the full variable domain is KAGVTQTPRYLIKTRGQQVTLSCSPISGHRSVSWYQQTPGQGLQFLFEYFSETQRNKGNFPGRFSGRQFSNSRSEMNVSTLELGDSALYLCASTPLGQQYGYTFGSGTRLTVV.

This clonotype was counted a few times. The chain carries TRBV20-1 and TRBJ1-1; no firm D call. This CDR3 spans 12 amino acids. Germline-derived CDR1 and CDR2 are DFQATT and SNEGSKA (reference sequence). The ends were cut back, 1 base at V and 0 bases at J, with 3 bases in the middle. In DNA form, the CDR3 reads TGCAGTGCTAGAGGCCTGAACACTGAAGCTTTCTTT. It encodes CSARGLNTEAFF.

V gene TRBV4-1 combines with J gene TRBJ2-3; D remains unclear. V dropped 2 bases and J dropped 6 bases, with 18 bases sitting between them. The germline CDR1 and CDR2 sequences are MGHRA and YSYEKL. This CDR3 contains 16 residues. CDR3 nucleotide sequence: TGCGCCAGCAGCCAAAGGTCGGCAGCCCTCGTGGATACGCAGTATTTT. This encodes CASSQRSAALVDTQYF.

This clonotype came up a few times. The rearrangement joins TRBV12-3 or TRBV12-4 to TRBJ2-1; D gene ambiguous. The V and J ends lost 2 bases and 8 bases respectively, with 7 bases between them. This CDR3 comprises 12 residues. Here the CDR3 DNA reads TGTGCCAGCAGTTTATTCGGGCATGAGCAGTTCTTC. Amino acid sequence: CASSLFGHEQFF.

In its sample, this clonotype was seen many times. The chain uses TRBV18 and TRBJ2-1, with 13 bases that match TRBD2. Trimming cost V 5 bases and J 6 bases; bases outside gene matches: 4. Germline CDR1 reads KGHSH; CDR2 reads LQKENI. The CDR3 is 15 residues long. The CDR3 bases are TGTGCCAGCTCATCCGGACTAGCGGGGGTCAATGAGCAGTTCTTC. Amino acid sequence: CASSSGLAGVNEQFF.

This clonotype was counted only a few times. The genes are TRBV7-2 and TRBJ2-5; TRBD1 is a possible D gene (5 bases). Trimming left V 1 base short and J 1 base short, with 10 bases between. The length of the CDR3 is 15 residues. Per the germline V gene, CDR1 is SGHTA and CDR2 is FQGNSA. This CDR3 reads CASSLVGASQETQYF. In DNA, the CDR3 is TGTGCCAGCAGCTTAGTAGGGGCGAGCCAAGAGACCCAGTACTTC.

As for this clonotype: The junction does not match germline at one end; this may be a read error. CDR3 protein: CDSSIQTGDNSPLHF. The CDR3 DNA reads TGTGACAGCAGCATCCAGACAGGGGATAATTCACCCCTCCACTTT. The chain recombines TRBV13 with TRBJ1-6; 8 positions match TRBD1. The germline CDR1 and CDR2 sequences are PRHDT and FYEKMQ (reference sequence). The CDR3 consists of 15 residues. The whole variable domain, filled in from reference TRBV13 and TRBJ1-6, reads AAGVIQSPRHLIKEKRETATLKCYPIPRHDTVYWYQQGPGQDPQFLISFYEKMQSDKGSIPDRFSAQQFSDYHSELNMSSLELGDSALYFCDSSIQTGDNSPLHFGNGTRLTVT.

V usage is TRBV29-1 and J usage is TRBJ2-1; 10 nucleotides agree with TRBD1. This CDR3 has 18 amino acids. Trimming at V came to 4 bases and at J to 6 bases, leaving 18 bases not matched to a gene. The V gene's germline CDR1 is SQVTM and CDR2 ANQGSEA. The CDR3 spells CSVGPHAPGTGVSNEQFF. CDR3 in DNA: TGCAGCGTTGGCCCTCATGCCCCCGGGACAGGGGTGAGCAATGAGCAGTTCTTC.

This sequence joins TRBV4-2 and TRBJ2-7; D unclear. Germline assignment: CDR1 LGHNA and CDR2 YNFKEQ. The CDR3 length is 14 residues. V lost 0 bases and J lost 0, with 6 bases in between. The CDR3 nucleotides are TGTGCCAGCAGCCAAGATTACCACTCCTACGAGCAGTACTTC. It yields the protein CASSQDYHSYEQYF.

The J gene is TRBJ2-3, the V gene TRBV4-1; 8 bases are shared with TRBD1. V gave up 3 bases and J gave up 4 bases; unmatched junction bases: 9. The CDR3 is made up of 16 amino acids. Germline V gives CDR1 MGHRA, CDR2 YSYEKL. CDR3 loop: CASSHPTGVVSDTQYF. CDR3 nucleotide sequence: TGCGCCAGCAGCCACCCGACAGGGGTTGTATCAGATACGCAGTATTTT.

The gene calls are TRBV20-1 and TRBJ1-2; 8 nucleotides agree with TRBD1. Germline lookup yields CDR1 DFQATT and CDR2 SNEGSKA (reference sequence). V was pared by 4 bases and J by 2 bases, with 3 bases of the junction left unmatched. The CDR3 contains 13 residues. The DNA of the CDR3 is TGCAGTGCTAAGGACAGGGTCAACTATGGCTACACCTTC. This gives the protein CSAKDRVNYGYTF.

The V gene is TRBV4-1, the J gene TRBJ1-3; no reliable D call. This CDR3 comprises 14 residues. V gave up 3 bases and J gave up 4 bases, with 10 bases separating them. Germline V CDR1 and CDR2: MGHRA, YSYEKL. The CDR3 region is CASSQAAEGNTIYF. For the CDR3, the DNA is TGCGCCAGCAGCCAGGCGGCGGAAGGAAACACCATATATTTT.

This rearrangement joins TRBV12-3 or TRBV12-4 to TRBJ2-3; D perhaps matches TRBD2 (6 bases). CDR3 length equals 10 residues. V was clipped by 10 bases and J by 8 bases, with 10 bases between them. CDR3 sequence: CAISAGTQYF. The CDR3 region has the DNA TGTGCCATTTCAGCGGGTACGCAGTATTTT.

This clonotype was detected a few times. This rearrangement joins TRBV5-1 to TRBJ2-2; D gene unclear. The CDR3 is 14 amino acids. The V end lost 4 bases, the J end lost 1 base, and 8 bases lay between the germline ends. The germline V gene encodes CDR1 SGHRS and CDR2 YFSETQ. CDR3 in DNA: TGCGCCAGCAGCGGCGGACGGAACACCGGGGAGCTGTTTTTT. It yields the protein CASSGGRNTGELFF.